These 31 T cell receptor beta chains were all obtained from the same sample, sequenced in a study of CD8+CD57+ T cells in acquired aplastic anemia. Genomic DNA served as template for TCR beta VDJ and CDR3 profiling. TCRdb processed the reads anew with MiXCR; each CDR3 protein has one entry. The sample lists a few hundred thousand distinct CDR3 sequences; around 32% were seen once. Individuals selected for sequencing had exhibited CD8+CD57+ cell expansion on flow cytometry. The sequencing sample was made of sorted CD4+, CD8+, or CD8+CD57+ T cells (not recorded which) from PBMCs. These receptors all stem from a human donor with aplastic anemia.

In this sample, this clonotype turned up a few times. The chain combines TRBV19 with TRBJ1-2; D gene ambiguous. V was cut by 7 bases and J by 3 bases, with 12 bases left in between. The CDR3 spans 13 residues. Germline values: CDR1 LNHDA, CDR2 SQIVND (reference sequence). The CDR3 nucleotides are TGTGCCAGTACACACGTCGGTTACTATGGCTACACCTTC. Translating gives CASTHVGYYGYTF.

The genes are TRBV5-1 and TRBJ2-7, with D hard to call. Between the trimmed V and J ends, which lost 0 bases and 2 bases, there was a span of 12 bases. CDR1 and CDR2 (germline): SGHRS, YFSETQ. This CDR3 spans 15 amino acids. CDR3 region: CASSLGGSQAYEQYF. The CDR3 DNA is TGCGCCAGCAGCTTGGGGGGAAGCCAGGCCTACGAGCAGTACTTC.

This rearrangement joins TRBV6-1 to TRBJ2-1, with D tentatively TRBD2 (5 bases). CDR1 is MNHNS and CDR2 is SASEGT in the germline V gene. Trimming shortened V by 6 bases and J by 7 bases, and 7 bases separated the two germline ends. The CDR3 length is 11 residues. This CDR3 reads CASRRGNEQFF. CDR3 bases: TGTGCCAGCAGGAGAGGGAATGAGCAGTTCTTC.

This sequence joins TRBV12-3 or TRBV12-4 and TRBJ1-1; unclear D gene. The CDR3 sequence is 14 residues long. With 6 bases removed from V and 1 base from J, the gap between germline ends came to 12 bases. The CDR3 sequence: CASSLGSGNTEAFF. Written as DNA, the CDR3 is TGTGCCAGCAGCCTCGGATCGGGGAACACTGAAGCTTTCTTT.

This clonotype occurred a few times. V usage is TRBV30 and J usage is TRBJ1-2, with TRBD1 as a possible D gene (5 bases). Germline V CDR1 and CDR2: GTSNPN, SVGIG (reference sequence). Deletions cut 3 bases from V and 7 bases from J, with 12 bases between. The CDR3 sequence is 12 residues long. CDR3 region: CAWRGPRGGYTF. As DNA, the CDR3 is TGTGCCTGGAGGGGCCCTAGGGGTGGCTACACCTTC.

The gene calls are TRBV7-3 and TRBJ2-1; 7 bases are a match to TRBD1. This CDR3 is built from 15 residues. In germline, CDR1 is SGHTA, CDR2 FQGTGA. V shed 5 bases and J 0 bases; nucleotides not matched to a gene: 4. CDR3: CASSQGQASYNEQFF. The CDR3 region has the DNA TGTGCCAGCAGCCAAGGACAGGCCTCCTACAATGAGCAGTTCTTC.

This clonotype has only a few counts. Possible read error: a much larger clone is one base away. The V gene is TRBV7-2, the J gene TRBJ1-5; D possibly corresponds to TRBD1 (5 bases). Trimming shortened V by 1 base and J by 5 bases, and 12 bases separated the two germline ends. The germline CDR1 and CDR2 sequences are SGHTA and FQGNSA. The CDR3 has 15 residues. CDR3 coding DNA: TGTGCCAGCAGCTTAGTGGGACCAAGGGATCAGCCCCAGCATTTT. This translates into CASSLVGPRDQPQHF. Based on the CDR3 plus reference TRBV7-2 and TRBJ1-5, the full variable domain is GAGVSQSPSNKVTEKGKDVELRCDPISGHTALYWYRQSLGQGLEFLIYFQGNSAPDKSGLPSDRFSAERTGGSVSTLTIQRTQQEDSAVYLCASSLVGPRDQPQHFGDGTRLSIL.

This clonotype was recorded many times. The chain is built from TRBV2 and TRBJ2-5; the match to TRBD1 covers 7 bases. This CDR3 contains 14 residues. Trimming removed 4 bases from V and 0 bases from J; junction bases left unmatched: 2. CDR1 and CDR2 from the germline V gene are SNHLY and FYNNEI. This CDR3 is CASSVGQYQETQYF. CDR3 DNA sequence: TGTGCCAGCAGTGTGGGACAGTACCAAGAGACCCAGTACTTC.

The chain uses TRBV6-2 or TRBV6-3 and TRBJ1-2; the D is unclear. The CDR3 is made up of 13 amino acids. Germline V gene lookup returns CDR1 MNHEY and CDR2 SVGEGT. With 3 bases removed from V and 2 bases from J, the gap between germline ends came to 7 bases. The CDR3: CASSYIGNYGYTF. The CDR3 region has the DNA TGTGCCAGCAGTTATATAGGGAACTATGGCTACACCTTC.

With regard to this clonotype: One end of the junction is discordant with germline, which a read error may explain. The CDR3 protein is CASSPGTPYSSPLHF. CDR3 nucleotides: TGTGCCAGCAGCCCCGGGACTCCTTATAGTTCACCCCTCCACTTC. The chain links TRBV4-2 to TRBJ1-6, with D perhaps matching TRBD1 (5 bases). CDR3 length equals 15 residues. Germline values: CDR1 LGHNA, CDR2 YNFKEQ.

This clonotype has at least ten counts. V is TRBV20-1 and J is TRBJ1-6, with TRBD1 matching 8 bases. Germline CDR1 DFQATT, CDR2 SNEGSKA (reference sequence). The trim removed 5 bases at V and 11 bases at J, leaving 14 bases unmatched. The CDR3 length is 15 residues. The CDR3 DNA sequence: TGCAGTGCTGGACCCCAAGACAGGGGAAGGGCACCCCTCCACTTT. Encoded protein: CSAGPQDRGRAPLHF.

This clonotype came up many times. The V and J genes are TRBV19 and TRBJ1-5; no firm D call. V was clipped by 1 base and J by 0 bases, with 10 bases between them. This CDR3 has 16 residues. Germline V lookup: CDR1 LNHDA, CDR2 SQIVND (reference sequence). CDR3 nucleotide sequence: TGTGCCAGTAGTATAGCCGGTGGTCTTAGCAATCAGCCCCAGCATTTT. Translated: CASSIAGGLSNQPQHF.

The table lists this clonotype with many counts. V is TRBV7-9 and J is TRBJ1-6; D is possibly TRBD1 (5 bases). The CDR3 consists of 14 residues. CDR1 and CDR2 (germline): SEHNR, FQNEAQ (reference sequence). Trimming took off 2 bases at V and 8 bases at J, with 10 bases between the two ends. As DNA, the CDR3 is TGTGCCAGCAGCTTATGGGACCGATATTCACCCCTCCACTTT. Its translation: CASSLWDRYSPLHF.

As regards this clonotype: A junction boundary mismatches the germline segment, possibly from a read error. CDR3 DNA: TGCAGTGTGCAAGCGCAGCAGCTTTCGAACACTGAAGCTTTCTTC. Protein sequence: CSVQAQQLSNTEAFF. The chain joins TRBV20-1 to TRBJ1-1; D not certain. The CDR3 is made up of 15 amino acids. Per the germline V gene, CDR1 is DFQATT and CDR2 is SNEGSKA (reference sequence).

The chain carries TRBV9 and TRBJ2-1; TRBD2 aligns across 8 bases. Germline V CDR1 and CDR2: SGDLS, YYNGEE. J lost 8 bases, V lost 4 bases, and 14 bases had no gene match. There are 16 residues in the CDR3. The CDR3: CASSPRRGGLGHEQFF. The CDR3 DNA follows: TGTGCCAGCAGCCCCCGTCGGGGGGGGCTGGGCCATGAGCAGTTCTTC. Filled out from reference TRBV9 and TRBJ2-1, the complete variable domain reads DSGVTQTPKHLITATGQRVTLRCSPRSGDLSVYWYQQSLDQGLQFLIQYYNGEERAKGNILERFSAQQFPDLHSELNLSSLELGDSALYFCASSPRRGGLGHEQFFGPGTRLTVL.

This clonotype occurred a few times. This chain joins TRBV25-1 and TRBJ1-1, with a weak D call TRBD1 (6 bases). The V and J ends lost 11 bases and 1 base respectively, with 14 bases between them. This CDR3 is built from 13 residues. The germline V gene encodes CDR1 MGHDK and CDR2 SYGVNS. The CDR3 bases are TGTGCCCAATATAAACAGGGGAACACTGAAGCTTTCTTT. This gives the protein CAQYKQGNTEAFF. Variable domain in full (rest from reference TRBV25-1 and TRBJ1-1): EADIYQTPRYLVIGTGKKITLECSQTMGHDKMYWYQQDPGMELHLIHYSYGVNSTEKGDLSSESTVSRIRTEHFPLTLESARPSHTSQYLCAQYKQGNTEAFFGQGTRLTVV.

The sample holds one count of this clonotype. The J gene is TRBJ1-5, the V gene TRBV19, with D possibly being TRBD1 (6 bases). CDR3 size: 14 residues. Trimming left V 5 bases short and J 3 bases short, with 11 bases between. The germline V gene has CDR1 LNHDA and CDR2 SQIVND (reference sequence). The CDR3 here is CASSPTGFNQPQHF. Written as DNA, the CDR3 is TGTGCCAGTAGTCCGACAGGATTCAATCAGCCCCAGCATTTT.

This clonotype was recorded at least ten times. The gene calls are TRBV2 and TRBJ2-7; the match to TRBD2 covers 9 bases. Trimming removed 6 bases from V and 2 bases from J; junction bases left unmatched: 5. Germline V gene data show CDR1 as SNHLY and CDR2 as FYNNEI. The CDR3 runs to 14 residues. The CDR3 spells CASRRAGGPYEQYF. The CDR3 DNA sequence: TGTGCCAGCAGACGAGCGGGAGGCCCCTACGAGCAGTACTTC.

This clonotype has ten or more counts. The chain carries TRBV10-3 and TRBJ1-5; D gene uncertain. V was pared by 3 bases and J by 7 bases, with 7 bases between. Germline values: CDR1 ENHRY, CDR2 SYGVKD. The CDR3 extends over 12 amino acids. CDR3 residues: CAISEEGQPQHF. The CDR3 nucleotides are TGTGCCATCAGTGAAGAGGGACAGCCCCAGCATTTT.

This clonotype was seen a handful of times. The V call is TRBV6-5, the J call TRBJ2-7, with 8 nucleotides matching TRBD1. The CDR3 sequence is 15 residues long. Trimming at V came to 2 bases and at J to 2 bases, leaving 5 bases not matched to a gene. The germline CDR1 and CDR2 sequences are MNHEY and SVGAGI. The CDR3: CASSYGTGGPYEQYF. DNA of the CDR3: TGTGCCAGCAGTTACGGGACAGGAGGCCCCTACGAGCAGTACTTC.

The gene calls are TRBV25-1 and TRBJ2-5; the match to TRBD2 covers 8 bases. V trimming: 3 bases; J trimming: 4 bases; junction bases outside the gene matches: 1. CDR1 is MGHDK and CDR2 is SYGVNS in the germline V gene. The CDR3 extends over 13 amino acids. The CDR3 DNA is TGTGCCAGCAGTGATCTAGCGGGAGAGACCCAGTACTTC. Residues: CASSDLAGETQYF.

The chain joins TRBV19 to TRBJ2-1, with D perhaps matching TRBD1 or TRBD2 (6 bases each). There are 14 residues in the CDR3. Per the germline V gene, CDR1 is LNHDA and CDR2 is SQIVND (reference sequence). With 5 bases removed from V and 6 bases from J, the gap between germline ends came to 14 bases. CDR3 sequence: CASSARGQGNEQFF. The DNA of the CDR3 is TGTGCCAGTAGTGCCCGGGGGCAGGGCAATGAGCAGTTCTTC.

This clonotype was counted a few times. The chain is built from TRBV11-2 and TRBJ2-1; 8 nucleotides agree with TRBD1. With 3 bases clipped from V and 4 bases from J, the junction kept 11 bases outside the gene matches. This CDR3 is built from 17 residues. Germline V lookup: CDR1 SGHAT, CDR2 FQNNGV. CDR3 loop: CASSLEPGGAMYNEQFF. The CDR3 DNA sequence: TGTGCCAGCAGCTTGGAGCCAGGGGGCGCAATGTACAATGAGCAGTTCTTC.

This clonotype was observed a single time. Just one base apart from a much larger clone, this may be a read error. The chain combines TRBV6-1 with TRBJ1-2; TRBD1 agrees at 8 bases. The germline V gene encodes CDR1 MNHNS and CDR2 SASEGT. The CDR3 is 15 residues long. Here the CDR3 DNA reads TGTGCCAGCGGTGAAAGGGACAGGAAGAACTATGGCTACACCTTC. As protein: CASGERDRKNYGYTF.

This sequence joins TRBV4-1 and TRBJ1-2; D is uncertain. V lost 1 base, J lost 0 bases, and 9 bases lay in between. The CDR3 sequence is 15 residues long. CDR1 and CDR2 (germline): MGHRA, YSYEKL. CDR3 sequence (DNA): TGCGCCAGCAGCCAAGTTTTACACACTAACTATGGCTACACCTTC. This codes for CASSQVLHTNYGYTF.

This clonotype was observed a handful of times. This chain uses TRBV7-3 with TRBJ1-3; D uncertain. The CDR3 covers 15 residues. Germline V CDR1 and CDR2: SGHTA, FQGTGA. The ends were cut back, 2 bases at V and 9 bases at J, with 17 bases in the middle. CDR3 nucleotides: TGTGCCAGCAGCTTATATCAGAAGGTTCGGATCACCATATATTTT. Translated: CASSLYQKVRITIYF.

The chain employs TRBV15 and TRBJ1-2; D gene uncertain. The germline gives CDR1 LNHNV, CDR2 YYDKDF (reference sequence). The CDR3 spans 13 residues. Trimming removed 5 bases from V and 5 bases from J, with 12 bases in between. CDR3: CATSGGSWYGYTF. The CDR3 coding sequence is TGTGCCACCAGCGGAGGTTCTTGGTATGGCTACACCTTC. The whole variable domain, filled in from reference TRBV15 and TRBJ1-2, reads DAMVIQNPRYQVTQFGKPVTLSCSQTLNHNVMYWYQQKSSQAPKLLFHYYDKDFNNEADTPDNFQSRRPNTSFCFLDIRSPGLGDTAMYLCATSGGSWYGYTFGSGTRLTVV.

The chain joins TRBV19 to TRBJ1-5; D ambiguous. The CDR3 totals 15 residues. V dropped 0 bases and J dropped 5 bases, with 11 bases sitting between them. CDR1 is LNHDA, CDR2 SQIVND, per germline (reference sequence). The CDR3: CASSIEFGSHQPQHF. The CDR3 bases are TGTGCCAGTAGTATAGAATTCGGGAGCCATCAGCCCCAGCATTTT.

Only a few counts were recorded for this clonotype. This sequence joins TRBV6-5 and TRBJ1-2; D not resolved. Germline V CDR1 and CDR2: MNHEY, SVGAGI. The germline V and J ends were trimmed by 4 bases and 2 bases, with 14 bases remaining between them. The CDR3 extends over 15 amino acids. The CDR3: CASSFLVSTNYGYTF. CDR3 sequence (DNA): TGTGCCAGCAGTTTTCTCGTCAGTACAAACTATGGCTACACCTTC.

This clonotype was detected only once. This rearrangement joins TRBV14 to TRBJ1-2, with D unresolved. Germline CDR1 SGHDN, CDR2 FVKESK. The CDR3 totals 14 residues. Trimming took 4 bases from V and 8 from J, leaving 17 bases between them. The CDR3 spells CASSPRWGSGGYTF. CDR3 in DNA: TGTGCCAGCAGCCCCCGTTGGGGATCAGGAGGCTACACCTTC.

This clonotype has just one count. V gene TRBV2 combines with J gene TRBJ2-6; 8 nucleotides match TRBD1. The CDR3 contains 16 residues. Unmatched junction bases numbered 8, after V lost 7 bases and J lost 3 bases. Per the germline V gene, CDR1 is SNHLY and CDR2 is FYNNEI. The CDR3 coding sequence is TGTGCCAGCACTACGGAGGACAGGGTTGGGGCCAACGTCCTGACTTTC. As protein: CASTTEDRVGANVLTF.